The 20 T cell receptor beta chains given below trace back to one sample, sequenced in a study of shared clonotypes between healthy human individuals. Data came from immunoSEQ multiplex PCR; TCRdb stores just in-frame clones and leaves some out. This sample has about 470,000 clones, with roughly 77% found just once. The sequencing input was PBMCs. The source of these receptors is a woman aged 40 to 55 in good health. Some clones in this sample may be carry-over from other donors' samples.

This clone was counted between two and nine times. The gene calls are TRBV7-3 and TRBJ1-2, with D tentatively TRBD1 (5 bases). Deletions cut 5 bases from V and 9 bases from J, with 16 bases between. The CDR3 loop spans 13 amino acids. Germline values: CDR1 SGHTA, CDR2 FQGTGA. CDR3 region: CASSPQVAGRYTF. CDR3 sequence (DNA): TGTGCCAGCAGCCCCCAGGTGGCGGGGCGCTACACCTTC. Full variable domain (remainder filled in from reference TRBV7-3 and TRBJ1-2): GAGVSQTPSNKVTEKGKYVELRCDPISGHTALYWYRQSLGQGPEFLIYFQGTGAADDSGLPNDRFFAVRPEGSVSTLKIQRTERGDSAVYLCASSPQVAGRYTFGSGTRLTVV.

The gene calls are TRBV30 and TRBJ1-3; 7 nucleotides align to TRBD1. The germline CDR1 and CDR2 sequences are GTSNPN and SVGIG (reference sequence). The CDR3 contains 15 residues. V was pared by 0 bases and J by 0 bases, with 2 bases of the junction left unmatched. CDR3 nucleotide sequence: TGTGCCTGGAGTGTAGGACAGGTCTCTGGAAACACCATATATTTT. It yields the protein CAWSVGQVSGNTIYF.

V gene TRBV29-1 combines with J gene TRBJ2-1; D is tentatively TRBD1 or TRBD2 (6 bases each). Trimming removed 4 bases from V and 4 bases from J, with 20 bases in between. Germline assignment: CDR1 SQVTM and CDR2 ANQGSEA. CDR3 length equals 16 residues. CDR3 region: CSVVGGPTGGYNEQFF. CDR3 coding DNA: TGCAGCGTTGTAGGGGGGCCGACGGGTGGGTACAATGAGCAGTTCTTC.

Written as DNA, the CDR3 is TGTGCCAGCAGCTTAGGCGGACAGGGAGTTATGCCCCAGCATTTT. Translating it yields CASSLGGQGVMPQHF. The chain recombines TRBV7-2 with TRBJ1-5, with TRBD1 matching 8 bases. This CDR3 contains 15 residues. The germline V gene has CDR1 SGHTA and CDR2 FQGNSA. V shed 1 base and J 9 bases; nucleotides not matched to a gene: 8.

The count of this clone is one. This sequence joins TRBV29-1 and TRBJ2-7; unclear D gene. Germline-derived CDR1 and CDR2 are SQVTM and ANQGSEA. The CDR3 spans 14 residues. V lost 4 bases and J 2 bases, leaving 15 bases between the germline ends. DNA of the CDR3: TGCAGCGTTGCTTACCTTGACGGCGCCTACGAGCAGTACTTC. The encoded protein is CSVAYLDGAYEQYF.

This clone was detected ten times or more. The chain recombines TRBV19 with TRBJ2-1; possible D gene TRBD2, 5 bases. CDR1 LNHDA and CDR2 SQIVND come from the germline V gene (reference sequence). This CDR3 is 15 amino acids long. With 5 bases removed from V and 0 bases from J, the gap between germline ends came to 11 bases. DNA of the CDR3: TGTGCCAGTAGTTATTCGGGGAGCTCCTACAATGAGCAGTTCTTC. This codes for CASSYSGSSYNEQFF.

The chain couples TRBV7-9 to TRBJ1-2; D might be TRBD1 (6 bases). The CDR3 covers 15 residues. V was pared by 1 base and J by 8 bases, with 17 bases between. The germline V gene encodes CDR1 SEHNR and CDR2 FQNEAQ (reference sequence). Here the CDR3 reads CASSLDLTGASGYTF. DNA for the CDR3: TGTGCCAGCAGCTTAGACTTGACGGGGGCGAGCGGCTACACCTTC.

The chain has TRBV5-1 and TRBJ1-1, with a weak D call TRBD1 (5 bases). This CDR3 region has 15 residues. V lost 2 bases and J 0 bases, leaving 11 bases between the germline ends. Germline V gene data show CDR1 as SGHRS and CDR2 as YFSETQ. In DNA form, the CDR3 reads TGCGCCAGCAGCTTAACGGACACCATGAACACTGAAGCTTTCTTT. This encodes CASSLTDTMNTEAFF.

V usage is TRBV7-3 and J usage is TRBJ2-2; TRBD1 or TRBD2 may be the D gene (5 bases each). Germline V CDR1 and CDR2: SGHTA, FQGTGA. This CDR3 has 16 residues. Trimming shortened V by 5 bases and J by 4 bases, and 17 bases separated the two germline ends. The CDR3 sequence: CASSRGPGSGTGELFF. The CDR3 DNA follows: TGTGCCAGCAGCAGGGGACCGGGATCGGGCACCGGGGAGCTGTTTTTT.

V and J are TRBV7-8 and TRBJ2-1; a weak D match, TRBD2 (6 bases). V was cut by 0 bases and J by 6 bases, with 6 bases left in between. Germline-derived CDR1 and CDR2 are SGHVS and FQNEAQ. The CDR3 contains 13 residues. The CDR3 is CASSLARGNEQFF. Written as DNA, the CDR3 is TGTGCCAGCAGCTTAGCGCGGGGCAATGAGCAGTTCTTC.

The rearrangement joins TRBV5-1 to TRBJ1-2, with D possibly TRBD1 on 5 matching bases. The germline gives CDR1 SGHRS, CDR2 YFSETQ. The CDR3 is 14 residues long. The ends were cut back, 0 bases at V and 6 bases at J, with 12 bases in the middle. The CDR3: CASSLAAGSDGYTF. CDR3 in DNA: TGCGCCAGCAGCTTGGCCGCAGGGAGTGATGGCTACACCTTC.

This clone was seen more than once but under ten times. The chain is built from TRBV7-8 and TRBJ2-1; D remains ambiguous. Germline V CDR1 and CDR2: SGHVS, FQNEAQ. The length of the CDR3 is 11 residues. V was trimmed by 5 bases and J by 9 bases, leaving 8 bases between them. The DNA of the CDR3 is TGTGCCAGCAGCCGACGCGGTGAGCAGTTCTTC. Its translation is CASSRRGEQFF.

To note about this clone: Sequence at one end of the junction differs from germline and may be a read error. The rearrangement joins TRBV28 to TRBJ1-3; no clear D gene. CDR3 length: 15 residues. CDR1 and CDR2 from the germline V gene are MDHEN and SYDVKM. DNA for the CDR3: TGTGCCAGCAGTTTACGAGGGCAGCGTGGAGACACCATATATTTT. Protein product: CASSLRGQRGDTIYF.

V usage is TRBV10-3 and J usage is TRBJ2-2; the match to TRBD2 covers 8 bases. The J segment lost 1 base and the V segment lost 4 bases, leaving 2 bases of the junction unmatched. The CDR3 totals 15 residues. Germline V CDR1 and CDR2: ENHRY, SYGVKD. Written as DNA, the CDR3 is TGTGCCATCAGTGGCACTAGCGGGAACACCGGGGAGCTGTTTTTT. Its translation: CAISGTSGNTGELFF.

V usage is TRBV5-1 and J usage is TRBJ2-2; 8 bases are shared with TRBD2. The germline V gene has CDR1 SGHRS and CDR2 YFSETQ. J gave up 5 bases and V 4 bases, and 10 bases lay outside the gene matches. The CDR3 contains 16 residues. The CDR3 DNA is TGCGCCAGCAGCATCAAAGCGGGAGTGGGTACCGGGGAGCTGTTTTTT. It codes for CASSIKAGVGTGELFF. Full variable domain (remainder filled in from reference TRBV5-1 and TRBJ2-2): KAGVTQTPRYLIKTRGQQVTLSCSPISGHRSVSWYQQTPGQGLQFLFEYFSETQRNKGNFPGRFSGRQFSNSRSEMNVSTLELGDSALYLCASSIKAGVGTGELFFGEGSRLTVL.

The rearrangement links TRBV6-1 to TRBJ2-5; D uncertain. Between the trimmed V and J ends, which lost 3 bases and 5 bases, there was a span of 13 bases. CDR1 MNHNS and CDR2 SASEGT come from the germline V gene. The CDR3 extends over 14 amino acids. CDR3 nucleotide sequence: TGTGCCAGCAGTGAGGTGGGTCTCCCGGAGACCCAGTACTTC. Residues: CASSEVGLPETQYF.

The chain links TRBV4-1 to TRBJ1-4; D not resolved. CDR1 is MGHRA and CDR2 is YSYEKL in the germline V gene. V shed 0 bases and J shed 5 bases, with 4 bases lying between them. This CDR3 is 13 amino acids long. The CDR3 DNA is TGCGCCAGCAGCCAAGACACCAATGAAAAACTGTTTTTT. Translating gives CASSQDTNEKLFF.

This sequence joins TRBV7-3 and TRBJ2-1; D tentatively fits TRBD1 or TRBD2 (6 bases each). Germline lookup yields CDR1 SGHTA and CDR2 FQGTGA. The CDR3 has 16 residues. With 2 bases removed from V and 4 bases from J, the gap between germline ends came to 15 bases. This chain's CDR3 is CASSLGGGGPYNEQFF. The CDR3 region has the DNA TGTGCCAGCAGCTTAGGAGGGGGAGGACCATACAATGAGCAGTTCTTC.

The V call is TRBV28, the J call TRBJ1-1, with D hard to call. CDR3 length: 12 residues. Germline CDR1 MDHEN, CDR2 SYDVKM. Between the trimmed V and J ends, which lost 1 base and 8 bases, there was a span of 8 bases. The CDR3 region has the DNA TGTGCCAGCAGTTTATCAACGAGGGAAGCTTTCTTT. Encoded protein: CASSLSTREAFF. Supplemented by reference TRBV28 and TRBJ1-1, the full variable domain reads DVKVTQSSRYLVKRTGEKVFLECVQDMDHENMFWYRQDPGLGLRLIYFSYDVKMKEKGDIPEGYSVSREKKERFSLILESASTNQTSMYLCASSLSTREAFFGQGTRLTVV.

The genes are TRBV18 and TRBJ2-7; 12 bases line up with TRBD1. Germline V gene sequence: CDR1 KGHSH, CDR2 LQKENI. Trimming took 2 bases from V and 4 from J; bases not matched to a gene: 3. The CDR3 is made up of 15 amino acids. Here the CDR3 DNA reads TGTGCCAGCTCACCAGGGACAGGGGGCGGTTACGAGCAGTACTTC. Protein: CASSPGTGGGYEQYF.